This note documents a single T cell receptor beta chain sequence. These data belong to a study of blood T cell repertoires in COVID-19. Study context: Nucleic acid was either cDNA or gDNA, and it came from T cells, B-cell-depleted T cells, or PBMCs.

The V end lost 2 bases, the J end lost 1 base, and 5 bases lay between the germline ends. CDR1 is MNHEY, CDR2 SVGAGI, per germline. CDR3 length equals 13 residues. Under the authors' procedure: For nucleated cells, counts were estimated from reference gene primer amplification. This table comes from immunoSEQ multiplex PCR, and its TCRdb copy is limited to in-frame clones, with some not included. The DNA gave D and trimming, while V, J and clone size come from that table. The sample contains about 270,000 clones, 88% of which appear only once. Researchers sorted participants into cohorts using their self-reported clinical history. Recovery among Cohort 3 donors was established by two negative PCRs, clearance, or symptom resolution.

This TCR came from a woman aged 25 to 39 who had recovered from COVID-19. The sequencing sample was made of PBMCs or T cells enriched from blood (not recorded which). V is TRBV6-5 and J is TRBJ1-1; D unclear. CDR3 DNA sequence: TGTGCCAGCAGTTACAACACGAACACTGAAGCTTTCTTT. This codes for CASSYNTNTEAFF.